Below, 21 T cell receptor beta chains from the same sample are listed, as sequenced in a study of control samples from healthy donors and cancer patients. The method was immunoSEQ multiplex PCR; TCRdb's version includes in-frame clones alone and lacks a portion of them. Among around 19,000 clones listed, around 83% were seen once. Sequencing was carried out using PBMCs. These receptor sequences come from a man older than 75 with head and neck cancer.

The chain couples TRBV11-2 to TRBJ2-5, with 9 bases aligning to TRBD2. V was pared by 5 bases and J by 5 bases, with 15 bases of the junction left unmatched. Germline CDR1 is SGHAT and CDR2 is FQNNGV. The CDR3 consists of 17 residues. CDR3 residues: CASSVQLAGEISETQYF. The DNA of the CDR3 is TGTGCCAGCAGCGTTCAATTAGCGGGAGAGATTTCGGAGACCCAGTACTTC.

The V gene is TRBV19, the J gene TRBJ1-5, with D uncertain. The CDR3 covers 15 residues. The germline V gene encodes CDR1 LNHDA and CDR2 SQIVND (reference sequence). V was pared by 4 bases and J by 0 bases, with 10 bases between. The CDR3 spells CASSSLGFSNQPQHF. CDR3 sequence (DNA): TGTGCCAGTAGTAGCTTAGGGTTTAGCAATCAGCCCCAGCATTTT.

This chain uses TRBV20-1 with TRBJ2-5; 12 bases map to TRBD2. The CDR3 covers 17 residues. Germline V gives CDR1 DFQATT, CDR2 SNEGSKA (reference sequence). V dropped 3 bases and J dropped 5; count of bases not matched to a gene: 13. The CDR3 nucleotides read TGCAGTGCTAGTGTTCTAGCGGGAGGGCCGGTGAAGGAGACCCAGTACTTC. It is translated as CSASVLAGGPVKETQYF.

The V call is TRBV5-5, the J call TRBJ2-7; 9 bases map to TRBD1. This CDR3 has 15 residues. J was trimmed by 3 bases and V by 4 bases; bases with no gene match: 8. Germline V gene sequence: CDR1 SGHKS, CDR2 YYEKEE (reference sequence). CDR3 sequence: CASSDRQGGDYEQYF. The DNA of the CDR3 is TGTGCCAGCAGCGACCGACAGGGGGGCGACTACGAGCAGTACTTC.

The chain couples TRBV29-1 to TRBJ2-7; D may be TRBD2 (5 bases). The germline V and J ends were trimmed by 4 bases and 5 bases, with 12 bases remaining between them. Per the germline V gene, CDR1 is SQVTM and CDR2 is ANQGSEA. This CDR3 comprises 12 residues. Written as DNA, the CDR3 is TGCAGCGTTGTCGGCAGCGGCCACGAGCAGTACTTC. It encodes CSVVGSGHEQYF.

The V call is TRBV7-8, the J call TRBJ2-5, with 9 bases matching TRBD2. Germline CDR1 reads SGHVS; CDR2 reads FQNEAQ. After removal of 5 bases from V and 5 bases from J, the junction contained 9 bases not matched to a gene. This CDR3 spans 15 amino acids. The CDR3 protein is CASSHRLAVGETQYF. CDR3 coding DNA: TGTGCCAGCAGCCACAGACTAGCGGTGGGGGAGACCCAGTACTTC.

The chain employs TRBV7-9 and TRBJ1-1; possible D gene TRBD1, 5 bases. Looked up from germline, CDR1 is SEHNR and CDR2 is FQNEAQ (reference sequence). The CDR3 spans 13 residues. Trimming cost V 3 bases and J 8 bases, with 13 bases left between them. The CDR3 nucleotides read TGTGCCAGCAGCTTTGAACGGGGCTCAGAAGCTTTCTTT. The encoded protein is CASSFERGSEAFF.

The chain carries TRBV6-6 and TRBJ2-5; D gene ambiguous. V lost 1 base, J lost 1 base, and 7 bases lay in between. CDR3 length equals 14 residues. Germline assignment: CDR1 MNHNY and CDR2 SVGAGI (reference sequence). CDR3 DNA sequence: TGTGCCAGCAGTTACTTAAGGGCCCAAGAGACCCAGTACTTC. This sequence encodes CASSYLRAQETQYF.

The CDR3 loop is CASSEGGHEPQHF. CDR3 in DNA: TGCGCCAGCAGCGAAGGGGGGCACGAACCCCAGCATTTT. The chain combines TRBV4-1 with TRBJ1-5, with a tentative D call TRBD1 (6 bases). The CDR3 has 13 amino acids. V was shortened by 5 bases and J by 10 bases, with 15 bases between the two germline ends. CDR1 is MGHRA and CDR2 is YSYEKL in the germline V gene.

This clone occurred a few times. The chain combines TRBV4-1 with TRBJ2-1; D is perhaps TRBD2 (5 bases). V was cut by 0 bases and J by 3 bases, with 12 bases left in between. Per the germline V gene, CDR1 is MGHRA and CDR2 is YSYEKL. There are 16 residues in the CDR3. As DNA, the CDR3 is TGCGCCAGCAGCCAAGAAGGTAGCGTCGGCTACAATGAGCAGTTCTTC. Its translation is CASSQEGSVGYNEQFF.

This clone has just a few counts. The chain couples TRBV27 to TRBJ2-3, with 8 bases identical to TRBD1. The CDR3 is made up of 15 amino acids. After removal of 6 bases from V and 2 bases from J, the junction contained 7 bases not matched to a gene. Looked up from germline, CDR1 is MNHEY and CDR2 is SMNVEV (reference sequence). The CDR3 coding sequence is TGTGCCAGCAGCTCCCGGGACAGGAACACAGATACGCAGTATTTT. Protein sequence: CASSSRDRNTDTQYF.

This chain links TRBV24-1 with TRBJ2-7; D remains unclear. Germline CDR1 reads KGHDR; CDR2 reads SFDVKD. CDR3 length equals 13 residues. V was shortened by 3 bases and J by 4 bases, with 9 bases between the two germline ends. The CDR3 spells CATSDGPEYEQYF. CDR3 bases: TGTGCCACCAGTGATGGCCCGGAATACGAGCAGTACTTC.

V and J are TRBV24-1 and TRBJ2-2; 11 nucleotides align to TRBD2. V was clipped by 4 bases and J by 7 bases; unmatched bases: 7. This CDR3 contains 16 residues. Germline V gene sequence: CDR1 KGHDR, CDR2 SFDVKD. The CDR3 sequence: CATSDPVAGGYGELFF. The CDR3, as DNA: TGTGCCACCAGTGACCCCGTAGCGGGAGGGTACGGGGAGCTGTTTTTT.

J is TRBJ2-5 and V is TRBV10-3, with 9 bases that match TRBD1. This CDR3 is built from 15 residues. V shed 8 bases, J shed 0 bases, and the junction held 7 bases outside the gene matches. Germline V lookup: CDR1 ENHRY, CDR2 SYGVKD. CDR3 coding DNA: TGTGCCATCCGACCCGGGACAGGGTACCAAGAGACCCAGTACTTC. This encodes CAIRPGTGYQETQYF.

The chain carries TRBV7-3 and TRBJ1-4; 10 nucleotides match TRBD1. V gave up 0 bases and J gave up 7 bases; unmatched junction bases: 2. The CDR3 length is 15 residues. Germline V gene sequence: CDR1 SGHTA, CDR2 FQGTGA. This CDR3 reads CASSLTGTGVEKLFF. In DNA, the CDR3 is TGTGCCAGCAGCTTAACGGGGACAGGGGTTGAAAAACTGTTTTTT.

V gene TRBV2 combines with J gene TRBJ1-4; D is perhaps TRBD1 (5 bases). Germline CDR1 and CDR2: SNHLY and FYNNEI. V lost 2 bases and J lost 0, with 13 bases in between. The CDR3 extends over 17 amino acids. The CDR3 protein is CASSELGTAATNEKLFF. The DNA for the CDR3 is TGTGCCAGCAGTGAACTGGGGACGGCTGCAACTAATGAAAAACTGTTTTTT.

V is TRBV18 and J is TRBJ1-3; 9 bases map to TRBD1. V was clipped by 3 bases and J by 6 bases; unmatched bases: 3. The CDR3 runs to 14 residues. Per germline, CDR1 KGHSH and CDR2 LQKENI. The CDR3 region is CASSPGQGANTIYF. Here the CDR3 DNA reads TGTGCCAGCTCACCGGGACAGGGTGCAAACACCATATATTTT.

This clone was found a few times. The chain links TRBV9 to TRBJ2-1; 15 bases are a match to TRBD2. Unmatched junction bases numbered 7, after V lost 1 base and J lost 8 bases. The germline V gene has CDR1 SGDLS and CDR2 YYNGEE. The CDR3 runs 17 residues. The DNA of the CDR3 is TGTGCCAGCAGCGTACAGGGACTAGCGGGAGGTTTGGATGAGCAGTTCTTC. Translation: CASSVQGLAGGLDEQFF. Looking up the rest from reference TRBV9 and TRBJ2-1 gives the full variable domain: DSGVTQTPKHLITATGQRVTLRCSPRSGDLSVYWYQQSLDQGLQFLIQYYNGEERAKGNILERFSAQQFPDLHSELNLSSLELGDSALYFCASSVQGLAGGLDEQFFGPGTRLTVL.

The chain employs TRBV6-5 and TRBJ1-1; the D gene is possibly TRBD1 (6 bases). Trimming pared 2 bases from V and 3 bases from J, leaving 7 bases between. The CDR3 sequence is 13 residues long. Germline loops: CDR1 MNHEY, CDR2 SVGAGI. CDR3 DNA: TGTGCCAGCAGTTACAGGGGGGACACTGAAGCTTTCTTT. The encoded protein is CASSYRGDTEAFF.

The chain uses TRBV5-1 and TRBJ2-7; D perhaps matches TRBD1 (5 bases). The germline V gene has CDR1 SGHRS and CDR2 YFSETQ. The CDR3 sequence is 14 residues long. The V gene lost 3 bases and the J gene lost 7 bases, with 17 bases spanning the gap. The DNA for the CDR3 is TGCGCCAGCAGCTGGACACTCCTATCAGAGGAGCAGTACTTC. This encodes CASSWTLLSEEQYF. Supplemented by reference TRBV5-1 and TRBJ2-7, the full variable domain reads KAGVTQTPRYLIKTRGQQVTLSCSPISGHRSVSWYQQTPGQGLQFLFEYFSETQRNKGNFPGRFSGRQFSNSRSEMNVSTLELGDSALYLCASSWTLLSEEQYFGPGTRLTVT.

This clone was detected only once. This chain joins TRBV5-6 and TRBJ2-7, with TRBD1 matching over 7 bases. The V gene's germline CDR1 is SGHDT and CDR2 YYEEEE. This CDR3 has 13 amino acids. V lost 3 bases to trimming and J lost 6 bases; unmatched junction nucleotides: 6. The CDR3 DNA is TGTGCCAGCAGCTACAGCCAGGGGGTCGAGCAGTACTTC. This encodes CASSYSQGVEQYF.